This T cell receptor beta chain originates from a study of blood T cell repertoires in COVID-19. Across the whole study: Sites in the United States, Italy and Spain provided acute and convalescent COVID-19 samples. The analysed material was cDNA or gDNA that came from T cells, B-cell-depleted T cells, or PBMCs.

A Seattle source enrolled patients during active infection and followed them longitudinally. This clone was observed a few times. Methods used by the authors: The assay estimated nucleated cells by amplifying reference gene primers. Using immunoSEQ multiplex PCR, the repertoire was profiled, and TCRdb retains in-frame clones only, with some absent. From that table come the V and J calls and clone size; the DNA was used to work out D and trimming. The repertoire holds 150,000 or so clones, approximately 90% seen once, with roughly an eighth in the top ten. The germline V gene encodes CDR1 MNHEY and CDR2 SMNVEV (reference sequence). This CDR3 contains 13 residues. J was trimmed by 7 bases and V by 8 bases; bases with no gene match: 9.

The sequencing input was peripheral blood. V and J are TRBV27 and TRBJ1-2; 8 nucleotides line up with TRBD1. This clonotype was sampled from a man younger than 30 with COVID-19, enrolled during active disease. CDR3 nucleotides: TGTGCCAGCGGCTTGACAGGGGCCGGTGGCTACACCTTC. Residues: CASGLTGAGGYTF.